The clone carrying this T cell receptor (beta chain) was seen more than once but under ten times. Its antigen is unidentified. This entry belongs to a study of regulatory T cells in long-lasting Graves disease. The study's findings and limits: Persistent Graves' patients had lower TCR diversity than newly diagnosed ones.

V dropped 3 bases and J dropped 8; count of bases not matched to a gene: 13. Germline-derived CDR1 and CDR2 are ENHRY and SYGVKD. CDR3 size: 18 residues. iRepertoire HTBI primers and Arm-PCR of CDR3 regions built TCR beta libraries. TCRdb re-called the multiplex PCR reads with MiXCR, one entry per CDR3 protein. The sample includes 360,000 or so distinct CDR3 sequences, about 16% of them seen just once. Time point here: newly diagnosed GD, antithyroid drugs for less than 3 months. RNA extracted from PBMCs served as the sequencing template. These data are also associated with another study on T cells in Graves' hyperthyroidism and ophthalmopathy.

The chain carries TRBV10-3 and TRBJ2-1; TRBD2 aligns across 13 bases. Here the sequenced sample was peripheral blood mononuclear cells (PBMCs), taken at new diagnosis, from a patient treated with antithyroid drugs. The TCR comes from a woman younger than 30 with Graves disease. CDR3 amino acids: CAISDPGLAGPLGDEQFF. The CDR3 bases are TGTGCCATCAGTGACCCGGGACTAGCGGGGCCCCTAGGTGATGAGCAGTTCTTC.